This T cell receptor (beta chain) was observed in a study of breast tumors, draining lymph nodes, adjacent tissues. In its sample, this clonotype was seen many times. The V gene lost 6 bases and the J gene lost 4 bases, with 14 bases spanning the gap. The CDR3 runs 13 residues. Germline V gene data show CDR1 as DFQATT and CDR2 as SNEGSKA (reference sequence). Axillary draining lymph nodes of breast cancer patients supplied the node samples. TCRdb re-analysed the multiplex PCR reads in MiXCR, keeping a single row per CDR3 protein. Of approximately 230,000 distinct CDR3 sequences listed, roughly a third are singletons.

Material for sequencing was axillary lymph node tissue. The chain is built from TRBV20-1 and TRBJ2-3, with D possibly TRBD1 on 6 matching bases. This receptor was identified in a female donor with breast cancer. Some clones in this sample may be carry-over from other donors' samples. CDR3 nucleotide sequence: TGCAGTGCCACTACAGGGAAGGCAGATACGCAGTATTTT. It yields the protein CSATTGKADTQYF.